One and the same sample provided the 3 T cell receptor beta chains below, sequenced in a study of blood T cell repertoires in COVID-19. Assay used: immunoSEQ multiplex PCR; TCRdb lists only in-frame clones, some missing. This sample has 100,000 or so clones, with more than 75% found just once. The sample was peripheral blood. The source of these receptors is a human donor in a cohort sampled during active COVID-19.

The V and J genes are TRBV6-5 and TRBJ2-2, with D perhaps TRBD1 (5 bases). Germline CDR1 MNHEY, CDR2 SVGAGI. The V and J ends lost 0 bases and 7 bases respectively, with 12 bases between them. The CDR3 contains 15 residues. CDR3 coding DNA: TGTGCCAGCAGTTACTCTCGGCCAGGGCTCGGGGAGCTGTTTTTT. Its translation is CASSYSRPGLGELFF.

This chain joins TRBV6-5 and TRBJ2-2, with D tentatively TRBD1 (5 bases). The CDR3 loop spans 15 amino acids. Trimming pared 6 bases from V and 1 base from J, leaving 12 bases between. CDR1 MNHEY and CDR2 SVGAGI come from the germline V gene. The CDR3 sequence is CASSTGLRNTGELFF. The CDR3 DNA reads as TGTGCCAGCAGCACAGGATTGAGGAACACCGGGGAGCTGTTTTTT.

The V gene is TRBV7-2, the J gene TRBJ1-2, with D hard to call. The V gene lost 5 bases and the J gene lost 4 bases, with 14 bases spanning the gap. The CDR3 is 14 amino acids. Germline CDR1 SGHTA, CDR2 FQGNSA. Here the CDR3 reads CASSPPDLLYGYTF. The CDR3 coding sequence is TGTGCCAGCAGCCCCCCAGACTTGCTCTATGGCTACACCTTC.